Below, 26 T cell receptor beta chains from the same sample are listed, as sequenced in a study of cytomegalovirus exposure and HLA in healthy donors. The method was immunoSEQ multiplex PCR; TCRdb's version includes in-frame clones alone and lacks a portion of them. The sample has approximately 160,000 clones, less than 90% seen once. Sequencing was done on a sample of PBMCs. These TCRs come from a woman younger than 35 in good health and CMV-seronegative.

This clone was recorded once. The V and J genes are TRBV7-8 and TRBJ2-7; 9 bases map to TRBD1. The germline V gene encodes CDR1 SGHVS and CDR2 FQNEAQ. V shed 3 bases, J shed 9 bases, and the junction held 12 bases outside the gene matches. The length of the CDR3 is 15 residues. The CDR3 sequence is CASSLRRDRVSGQYF. CDR3 sequence (DNA): TGTGCCAGCAGCTTGCGAAGGGACAGGGTTAGCGGGCAGTACTTC.

The rearrangement joins TRBV5-6 to TRBJ2-5; unclear D gene. The V end was cut by 2 bases, the J end by 3 bases, with 8 bases between. The CDR3 is 13 residues long. Germline CDR1 SGHDT, CDR2 YYEEEE. CDR3 protein: CASSLEAKETQYF. CDR3 coding DNA: TGTGCCAGCAGCTTAGAGGCCAAAGAGACCCAGTACTTC.

The V call is TRBV6-6, the J call TRBJ2-7; TRBD1 might be the D (5 bases). The CDR3 sequence is 12 residues long. Germline CDR1 reads MNHNY; CDR2 reads SVGAGI (reference sequence). V gave up 6 bases and J gave up 9 bases, with 15 bases separating them. The CDR3: CASRLQGTGQYF. The CDR3 nucleotides read TGTGCCAGCAGGTTGCAGGGTACCGGGCAGTACTTC.

The V call is TRBV5-1, the J call TRBJ1-6; a weak D match, TRBD1 (6 bases). The germline V and J ends were trimmed by 0 bases and 10 bases, with 14 bases remaining between them. Germline loops: CDR1 SGHRS, CDR2 YFSETQ. The CDR3 extends over 15 amino acids. CDR3 DNA: TGCGCCAGCAGCTTGGAAGGCAGGGGAGGGTCACCCCTCCACTTT. Translation gives CASSLEGRGGSPLHF.

The chain employs TRBV6-4 and TRBJ2-2, with 9 bases fitting TRBD1. Germline V gives CDR1 MRHNA, CDR2 SNTAGT. V shed 4 bases and J 3 bases; nucleotides not matched to a gene: 6. The CDR3 contains 16 residues. The CDR3 bases are TGTGCCAGCAGTGCCGGGACAGGGACCTACACCGGGGAGCTGTTTTTT. It codes for CASSAGTGTYTGELFF.

The chain links TRBV5-1 to TRBJ1-1; D ambiguous. This CDR3 has 18 amino acids. Trimming cost V 0 bases and J 0 bases, with 18 bases left between them. Germline V lookup: CDR1 SGHRS, CDR2 YFSETQ. The CDR3 protein is CASSLALPPGVMNTEAFF. Written as DNA, the CDR3 is TGCGCCAGCAGCTTGGCGCTTCCCCCCGGGGTTATGAACACTGAAGCTTTCTTT.

The rearrangement links TRBV2 to TRBJ1-3; no firm D call. The CDR3 runs 14 residues. Germline lookup yields CDR1 SNHLY and CDR2 FYNNEI. The V end was cut by 6 bases, the J end by 0 bases, with 9 bases between. The CDR3 reads CASSSVISGNTIYF. The DNA for the CDR3 is TGTGCCAGCAGCTCGGTTATCTCTGGAAACACCATATATTTT.

The V call is TRBV7-2, the J call TRBJ2-3; 12 bases agree with TRBD2. V trimming: 5 bases; J trimming: 1 base; junction bases outside the gene matches: 10. Germline V gene data show CDR1 as SGHTA and CDR2 as FQGNSA. The CDR3 extends over 18 amino acids. The CDR3: CASSPIWTSGVGTDTQYF. The DNA of the CDR3 is TGTGCCAGCAGCCCGATCTGGACTAGCGGGGTCGGCACAGATACGCAGTATTTT.

V usage is TRBV5-1 and J usage is TRBJ2-7, with 8 bases matching TRBD1. Losses at the gene ends were 5 bases for V and 2 bases for J; bases not matched to a gene: 3. Germline CDR1 is SGHRS and CDR2 is YFSETQ. This CDR3 is 13 amino acids long. The CDR3 bases are TGCGCCAGCAGATCGGACAGGGCCTACGAGCAGTACTTC. Translating it yields CASRSDRAYEQYF. The entire variable domain, with the rest obtained from reference TRBV5-1 and TRBJ2-7, is as follows: KAGVTQTPRYLIKTRGQQVTLSCSPISGHRSVSWYQQTPGQGLQFLFEYFSETQRNKGNFPGRFSGRQFSNSRSEMNVSTLELGDSALYLCASRSDRAYEQYFGPGTRLTVT.

V and J are TRBV5-1 and TRBJ2-7, with 11 bases identical to TRBD2. CDR1 is SGHRS, CDR2 YFSETQ, per germline. After removal of 0 bases from V and 2 bases from J, the junction contained 10 bases not matched to a gene. There are 18 residues in the CDR3. Here the CDR3 DNA reads TGCGCCAGCAGCTTGGCCCGTGGACTAGCGGGCTCGACCTACGAGCAGTACTTC. The encoded protein is CASSLARGLAGSTYEQYF.

This clone was counted between two and nine times. The gene calls are TRBV27 and TRBJ2-2; TRBD2 agrees at 9 bases. CDR3 length: 15 amino acids. The trim removed 7 bases at V and 4 bases at J, leaving 7 bases unmatched. Germline values: CDR1 MNHEY, CDR2 SMNVEV (reference sequence). The CDR3 nucleotides are TGTGCCAGCATAGCGGGAGTAGGAACCACCGGGGAGCTGTTTTTT. Protein: CASIAGVGTTGELFF.

V gene TRBV7-2 combines with J gene TRBJ2-7, with D possibly matching TRBD2 (6 bases). Germline V gene data show CDR1 as SGHTA and CDR2 as FQGNSA. V lost 2 bases to trimming and J lost 6 bases, with 17 bases between them. The CDR3 loop spans 15 amino acids. The chain's CDR3 is CASSLMRDSISEQYF. The CDR3, as DNA: TGTGCCAGCAGCTTAATGAGGGACTCCATTAGCGAGCAGTACTTC.

The gene calls are TRBV9 and TRBJ1-4; perhaps TRBD1 as D (5 bases). The CDR3 has 13 amino acids. From germline, CDR1 is SGDLS and CDR2 YYNGEE. Trimming pared 0 bases from V and 13 bases from J, leaving 13 bases between. The CDR3 sequence: CASSVGDGGRLFF. The CDR3 DNA follows: TGTGCCAGCAGCGTAGGGGACGGCGGGAGACTGTTTTTT.

The V call is TRBV5-6, the J call TRBJ2-7, with 15 bases lining up with TRBD2. Germline-derived CDR1 and CDR2 are SGHDT and YYEEEE. CDR3 length equals 16 residues. J gave up 1 base and V 4 bases, and 3 bases lay outside the gene matches. The CDR3 coding sequence is TGTGCCAGCAGCCCCGGACTAGCGGGGGGGTCCTACGAGCAGTACTTC. Amino acid sequence: CASSPGLAGGSYEQYF.

The rearrangement links TRBV7-2 to TRBJ2-1; 8 bases fit TRBD2. Germline lookup yields CDR1 SGHTA and CDR2 FQGNSA. This CDR3 has 16 amino acids. With V trimmed by 3 bases and J by 9 bases, 13 bases remained unmatched. The CDR3 coding sequence is TGTGCCAGCAGCTTCAAAGGGGGGACTAGGGTCGGTGAGCAGTTCTTC. It translates to CASSFKGGTRVGEQFF.

This sequence joins TRBV19 and TRBJ2-2; D is perhaps TRBD1 (6 bases). The CDR3 has 15 amino acids. V lost 6 bases to trimming and J lost 3 bases, with 14 bases between them. Germline CDR1 and CDR2: LNHDA and SQIVND (reference sequence). CDR3 bases: TGTGCCAGTAGGACACAGGGTGTTTACACCGGGGAGCTGTTTTTT. This codes for CASRTQGVYTGELFF.

This clone was detected only a few times. This sequence joins TRBV25-1 and TRBJ1-5, with TRBD1 matching 7 bases. Trimming at V came to 9 bases and at J to 0 bases, leaving 5 bases not matched to a gene. Germline CDR1 and CDR2: MGHDK and SYGVNS. The CDR3 runs to 14 residues. Written as DNA, the CDR3 is TGTGCCAGGCGGGACAGCCTTAGCAATCAGCCCCAGCATTTT. It yields the protein CARRDSLSNQPQHF. Using reference TRBV25-1 and TRBJ1-5 for the parts outside the CDR3, the full variable domain is EADIYQTPRYLVIGTGKKITLECSQTMGHDKMYWYQQDPGMELHLIHYSYGVNSTEKGDLSSESTVSRIRTEHFPLTLESARPSHTSQYLCARRDSLSNQPQHFGDGTRLSIL.

CDR3: CASSYTTPRNQPQHF. Written as DNA, the CDR3 is TGTGCCAGCAGTTACACTACGCCGCGTAATCAGCCCCAGCATTTT. The J gene is TRBJ1-5, the V gene TRBV6-6, with no clear D. The CDR3 loop spans 15 amino acids. Germline V gene data show CDR1 as MNHNY and CDR2 as SVGAGI (reference sequence). Trimming took off 2 bases at V and 4 bases at J, with 12 bases between the two ends.

The chain uses TRBV10-3 and TRBJ2-7; 11 bases agree with TRBD2. V shed 5 bases and J 7 bases; nucleotides not matched to a gene: 7. CDR1 is ENHRY, CDR2 SYGVKD, per germline. The CDR3 has 14 residues. The CDR3 is CAISLAGGSREQYF. CDR3 nucleotide sequence: TGTGCCATCAGTTTAGCGGGAGGGTCCAGGGAGCAGTACTTC.

This chain links TRBV2 with TRBJ2-7; TRBD2 aligns across 14 bases. The germline CDR1 and CDR2 sequences are SNHLY and FYNNEI. V gave up 6 bases and J gave up 4 bases; unmatched junction bases: 20. The length of the CDR3 is 20 residues. Written as DNA, the CDR3 is TGTGCCAGCAGCCACGACCCCTCGACTAGCGGGGGGGCCCGTGGATACGAGCAGTACTTC. It is translated as CASSHDPSTSGGARGYEQYF. Full variable domain (rest looked up from reference TRBV2 and TRBJ2-7): EPEVTQTPSHQVTQMGQEVILRCVPISNHLYFYWYRQILGQKVEFLVSFYNNEISEKSEIFDDQFSVERPDGSNFTLKIRSTKLEDSAMYFCASSHDPSTSGGARGYEQYFGPGTRLTVT.

The DNA of the CDR3 is TGTGCCAGCAGCGGAAACAGGGCAAAGGCCCTCCACTTT. Translation gives CASSGNRAKALHF. The chain couples TRBV5-4 to TRBJ1-6; a possible D gene is TRBD1 (6 bases). Between the trimmed V and J ends, which lost 4 bases and 14 bases, there was a span of 16 bases. CDR3 length: 13 amino acids. Germline V gene data show CDR1 as SGHNT and CDR2 as YYREEE (reference sequence).

The chain employs TRBV27 and TRBJ1-5; D remains unclear. The germline gives CDR1 MNHEY, CDR2 SMNVEV (reference sequence). There are 14 residues in the CDR3. Trimming took off 3 bases at V and 0 bases at J, with 6 bases between the two ends. The CDR3 here is CASSFTYSNQPQHF. Here the CDR3 DNA reads TGTGCCAGCAGTTTCACTTATAGCAATCAGCCCCAGCATTTT.

This clone was counted between two and nine times. The chain is built from TRBV11-2 and TRBJ1-1; D is ambiguous. Trimming shortened V by 1 base and J by 5 bases, and 8 bases separated the two germline ends. This CDR3 is 13 amino acids long. The V gene's germline CDR1 is SGHAT and CDR2 FQNNGV. The CDR3 sequence is CASSLGGWTEAFF. CDR3 coding DNA: TGTGCCAGCAGCTTAGGAGGATGGACTGAAGCTTTCTTT.

The rearrangement links TRBV7-3 to TRBJ1-1; TRBD1 matches at 8 bases. This CDR3 spans 15 amino acids. V shed 3 bases and J 1 base; nucleotides not matched to a gene: 4. The germline CDR1 and CDR2 sequences are SGHTA and FQGTGA. The CDR3: CASSFRQGKNTEAFF. The CDR3 nucleotides are TGTGCCAGCAGCTTCCGACAGGGGAAGAACACTGAAGCTTTCTTT.

Note on this clone: Germline is not matched at one junction end, which may reflect a read error. J is TRBJ2-3 and V is TRBV6-5; 11 nucleotides align to TRBD2. The germline V gene has CDR1 MNHEY and CDR2 SVGAGI. The CDR3 is made up of 14 amino acids. For the CDR3, the DNA is TGTGCCAGCAGTTACGACCGACTAGCGGGGCTCCCCACGTTT. Encoded protein: CASSYDRLAGLPTF.

This clone has only a few counts. The chain recombines TRBV11-2 with TRBJ1-2, with 7 bases identical to TRBD1. After removal of 5 bases from V and 6 bases from J, the junction contained 3 bases not matched to a gene. Germline lookup yields CDR1 SGHAT and CDR2 FQNNGV. This CDR3 has 12 residues. In nucleotides, the CDR3 is TGTGCCAGCAGCCTTGACAGGGATGGCTACACCTTC. This codes for CASSLDRDGYTF.